This is a list of T cell receptor beta chains from one sample in a study of PD-L1 blockade in urothelial cancer. TCRdb keeps only in-frame clones here, not all; method: immunoSEQ multiplex PCR. The sample includes 80,000 to 130,000 clones, roughly nine tenths of them seen just once. The input for sequencing was PBMCs, taken around atezolizumab (anti-PD-L1) treatment. Receptor source: a woman at least 80 years old with urothelial cancer. CDR3s include the opening cysteine and the closing phenylalanine or tryptophan.

j_call v_call cdr3_aa
TRBJ1-1 TRBV15 CATSGGGRNTEAFF
TRBJ2-7 TRBV5-1 CASSFDGISYEQYF
TRBJ2-7 TRBV19 CASSNGGGTYEQYF
TRBJ2-5 TRBV2 CASRGTSAQYF
TRBJ2-1 TRBV5-6 CASSLGLAGNNEQFF
TRBJ1-1 TRBV7-8 CASILSGGQAFF
TRBJ2-3 TRBV7-3 CASSPSGLAAPRDTQYF
TRBJ1-2 TRBV4-1 CASSQVVGQWTNYGYTF
TRBJ1-2 TRBV28 CASNSDRGGYTF
TRBJ1-2 TRBV15 CATSRAGWVDGYTF
TRBJ1-5 TRBV27 CASSFGHEVGNQPQHF
TRBJ2-1 TRBV11-2 CASSLGLLASGSNEQFF
TRBJ1-4 TRBV7-6 CASSPTSRGNEKLFF
TRBJ2-7 TRBV28 CASSYSTGTSGSYEQYF
TRBJ1-2 TRBV7-9 CASSVSVSYGYTF
TRBJ1-1 TRBV5-1 CASSLVPGIETEAFF
TRBJ2-7 TRBV14 CASSHGRGYEQYF
TRBJ2-1 TRBV7-9 CASSPLAGGALGIF
TRBJ2-2 TRBV11-3 CASGTASNTGELFF
TRBJ2-6 TRBV29-1 CSVAGSGANVLTF
TRBJ2-6 TRBV7-9 CASSLPGLAGPGANVLTF
TRBJ1-5 TRBV27 CASRPGQGLYQPQHF
TRBJ2-1 TRBV18 CASSVDRDRGQGEQFF
TRBJ1-2 TRBV19 CASSIIDGSPGYTF
TRBJ2-7 TRBV9 CASSAQPGLAGVIYEQYF
TRBJ2-2 TRBV5-1 CASSPTGKDTGELFF
TRBJ1-2 TRBV19 CASSMSPAGQGGGYTF
TRBJ2-5 TRBV10-3 CAIKNGEGQGSETQYF
TRBJ2-1 TRBV4-2 CASSQNLAASYNEQFF
TRBJ2-7 TRBV30 CAWSPNYEQYF
TRBJ1-4 TRBV5-1 CASSPERGEKLFF
TRBJ2-1 TRBV6-6 CASSPGTVNEQFF
TRBJ1-1 TRBV4-1 CASSLQGAMNTEAFF
TRBJ2-7 TRBV5-4 CASSEGLAGGENEQYF
TRBJ2-2 TRBV6-1 CASITGGGSGELFF
TRBJ2-3 TRBV6-1 CASLDRADTQYF
TRBJ1-1 TRBV5-6 CASSQTSGNTEAFF
TRBJ2-7 TRBV5-1 CASSLAGIGNEQYF
TRBJ2-3 TRBV6-1 CASSDMGGRTDTQYF
TRBJ2-7 TRBV30 CAWSVSSLRYEQYF
TRBJ2-1 TRBV27 CASSPPPGQAWGISYNEQFF
TRBJ2-7 TRBV5-1 CASSLGQDYEQYF
TRBJ2-7 TRBV9 CASSVGLAGYEQYF
TRBJ1-5 TRBV7-2 CASSYRDQPQHF
TRBJ1-1 TRBV10-2 CASSETAMNTEAFF
TRBJ2-1 TRBV7-3 CASSLGPNNEQFF